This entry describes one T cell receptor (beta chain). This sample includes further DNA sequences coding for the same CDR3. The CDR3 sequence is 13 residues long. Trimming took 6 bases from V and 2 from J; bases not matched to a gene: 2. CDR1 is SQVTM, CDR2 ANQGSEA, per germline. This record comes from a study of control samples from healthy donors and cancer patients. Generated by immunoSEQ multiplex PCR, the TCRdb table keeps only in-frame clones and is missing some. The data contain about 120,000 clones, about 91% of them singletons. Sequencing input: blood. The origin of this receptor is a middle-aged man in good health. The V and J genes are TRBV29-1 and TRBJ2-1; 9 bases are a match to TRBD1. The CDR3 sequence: CSVGQGPYNEQFF. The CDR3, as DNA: TGCAGCGTGGGACAGGGTCCCTACAATGAGCAGTTCTTC.